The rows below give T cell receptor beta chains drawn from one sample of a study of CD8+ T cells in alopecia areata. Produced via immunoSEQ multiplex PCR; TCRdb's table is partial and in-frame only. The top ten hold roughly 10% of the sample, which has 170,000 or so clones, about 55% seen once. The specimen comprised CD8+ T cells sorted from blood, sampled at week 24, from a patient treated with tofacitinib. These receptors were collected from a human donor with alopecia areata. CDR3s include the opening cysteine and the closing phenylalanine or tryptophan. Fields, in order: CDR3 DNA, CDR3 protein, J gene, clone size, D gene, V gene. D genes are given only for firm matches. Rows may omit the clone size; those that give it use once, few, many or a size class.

DNA: TGTGCCAGCAGCTTAGTTATGGGGACAGGGAGGAATCAGCCCCAGCATTTT; CDR3: CASSLVMGTGRNQPQHF; J: TRBJ1-5; size: once; D: TRBD1; V: TRBV7-9
DNA: TGTGCCAGCAGTGCAGGGGTCGAGACCCAGTACTTC; CDR3: CASSAGVETQYF; J: TRBJ2-5; size: NA; D: NA; V: TRBV25-1
DNA: TGCAGCGTTCTAGGGTCGTATGAGCAGTTCTTC; CDR3: CSVLGSYEQFF; J: TRBJ2-1; size: few; D: NA; V: TRBV29-1
DNA: TGCGCCAGCAGCTTGGCCGGGACTGGGGGCACTGAAGCTTTCTTT; CDR3: CASSLAGTGGTEAFF; J: TRBJ1-1; size: NA; D: NA; V: TRBV5-1
DNA: TGTGCCACCGGGACAGGGGGAGGTCAGCCCCAGCATTTT; CDR3: CATGTGGGQPQHF; J: TRBJ1-5; size: few; D: TRBD1; V: TRBV15
DNA: TGTGCCAGCTTCGGACAGGACGGTGAAGCTTTCTTT; CDR3: CASFGQDGEAFF; J: TRBJ1-1; size: NA; D: TRBD1; V: TRBV13
DNA: TGCGCCAGCAGTGAGTCCTTAACTGAAGCTTTCTTT; CDR3: CASSESLTEAFF; J: TRBJ1-1; size: few; D: NA; V: TRBV10-2
DNA: TGTGCCAGCAGCTTAGGAACGGGATCCTACGAGCAGTACTTC; CDR3: CASSLGTGSYEQYF; J: TRBJ2-7; size: few; D: NA; V: TRBV11-2
DNA: TGTGCCAGCAGTTACAGGGGAAATCAGCCCCAGCATTTT; CDR3: CASSYRGNQPQHF; J: TRBJ1-5; size: few; D: NA; V: TRBV6-5
DNA: TGCGCCAGCAGCCAAGATCCCCCGGGTCGGCGTGAAAAACTGTTTTTT; CDR3: CASSQDPPGRREKLFF; J: TRBJ1-4; size: NA; D: NA; V: TRBV4-1
DNA: TGCGCCAGCAGCCAAGAACGGGGTACTGAAGCTTTCTTT; CDR3: CASSQERGTEAFF; J: TRBJ1-1; size: few; D: NA; V: TRBV4-1
DNA: TGTGCCAGCAGTGAATATAACGGCGTATATGAGCAGTTCTTC; CDR3: CASSEYNGVYEQFF; J: TRBJ2-1; size: NA; D: NA; V: TRBV25-1
DNA: TGTGCCAGCGGGGGGGCGCACAATGAGCAGTTCTTC; CDR3: CASGGAHNEQFF; J: TRBJ2-1; size: NA; D: NA; V: TRBV13
DNA: TGTGCCAGCAGCCCGGGCGCGGGGTACACAGATACGCAGTATTTT; CDR3: CASSPGAGYTDTQYF; J: TRBJ2-3; size: once; D: NA; V: TRBV11-2
DNA: TGTGCCTCGAGACTAGCGGGGGGGCCAGATACGCAGTATTTT; CDR3: CASRLAGGPDTQYF; J: TRBJ2-3; size: NA; D: TRBD2; V: TRBV2
DNA: TGTGCCAGCTTAAAATTTGGACAGGCCGGCTATGGCTACACCTTC; CDR3: CASLKFGQAGYGYTF; J: TRBJ1-2; size: few; D: TRBD1; V: TRBV28
DNA: TGCAGTGCTAGCTATAACAATGAGCAGTTCTTC; CDR3: CSASYNNEQFF; J: TRBJ2-1; size: NA; D: NA; V: TRBV20-1
DNA: TGCAGCGTTGAAGGAACGCCTTCCGGGACTAGCGGGATGACAGATACGCAGTATTTT; CDR3: CSVEGTPSGTSGMTDTQYF; J: TRBJ2-3; size: NA; D: TRBD2; V: TRBV29-1
DNA: TGTGCCAGCAGCTTACATCCAGGGGTGCAACCGGAAGCTTTCTTT; CDR3: CASSLHPGVQPEAFF; J: TRBJ1-1; size: few; D: NA; V: TRBV7-2
DNA: TGCGCCAGCAGCCAAGATAATGATGAAGCTTTCTTT; CDR3: CASSQDNDEAFF; J: TRBJ1-1; size: NA; D: NA; V: TRBV4-3
DNA: TGTGCCAGCACCCTACCGGGTGCGCAGTATTTT; CDR3: CASTLPGAQYF; J: TRBJ2-3; size: few; D: NA; V: TRBV6-5
DNA: TGTGCCAGCAGCGAATGGGGGACGGCCTATGGCTACACCTTC; CDR3: CASSEWGTAYGYTF; J: TRBJ1-2; size: NA; D: NA; V: TRBV13
DNA: TGTGCCAGCAGCTTGGCAGGGGGAGGACAGCCCCAGCATTTT; CDR3: CASSLAGGGQPQHF; J: TRBJ1-5; size: NA; D: TRBD1; V: TRBV5-6
DNA: TGTGCCAGCAGAGGGACAGGGGGCAGCGAGCAGTACTTC; CDR3: CASRGTGGSEQYF; J: TRBJ2-7; size: NA; D: TRBD1; V: TRBV6-5
DNA: TGTGCCAGCAGTTTAGGATCAGGGTACTATGGCTACACCTTC; CDR3: CASSLGSGYYGYTF; J: TRBJ1-2; size: NA; D: NA; V: TRBV27
DNA: TGTGCCTGGAGTGTGTCAGGGCGAGAGCAGTACTTC; CDR3: CAWSVSGREQYF; J: TRBJ2-7; size: few; D: NA; V: TRBV30
DNA: TGTGCCAGCAGCGCTGGACAGAAACCAAATGAGCAGTTCTTC; CDR3: CASSAGQKPNEQFF; J: TRBJ2-1; size: few; D: NA; V: TRBV9
DNA: TGCGCCAGCAGCTTAAACCGGGACAAAGGGGTGACTGAAGCTTTCTTT; CDR3: CASSLNRDKGVTEAFF; J: TRBJ1-1; size: NA; D: NA; V: TRBV5-1
DNA: TGTGCCTGGAGTTCGACAGGGCTCAATCAGCCCCAGCATTTT; CDR3: CAWSSTGLNQPQHF; J: TRBJ1-5; size: few; D: TRBD1; V: TRBV30
DNA: TGTGCCAGCAGCTTAGGACAGGCGAACGAAAAACTGTTTTTT; CDR3: CASSLGQANEKLFF; J: TRBJ1-4; size: NA; D: TRBD1; V: TRBV4-2
DNA: TGCAGCGTTGAAGGGGGCCTGAGGGGCGAGCAGTACTTC; CDR3: CSVEGGLRGEQYF; J: TRBJ2-7; size: NA; D: NA; V: TRBV29-1
DNA: TGTGCCACCAGCAGAGATACGAACACTGAAGCTTTCTTT; CDR3: CATSRDTNTEAFF; J: TRBJ1-1; size: NA; D: NA; V: TRBV15
DNA: TGCGCCAAGAGGGGTTGGGCAAACTGGAGCAATCAGCCCCAGCATTTT; CDR3: CAKRGWANWSNQPQHF; J: TRBJ1-5; size: few; D: NA; V: TRBV23-1
DNA: TGTGCCAGCAGTACGACAGATAAGCAGTTCTTC; CDR3: CASSTTDKQFF; J: TRBJ2-1; size: NA; D: NA; V: TRBV28
DNA: TGTGCCAGTAGAGGCGGCACCTACGAGCAGTACTTC; CDR3: CASRGGTYEQYF; J: TRBJ2-7; size: NA; D: NA; V: TRBV19
DNA: TGTGCCAGCAGCTTTAGGGGGAGAATGAACACTGAAGCTTTCTTT; CDR3: CASSFRGRMNTEAFF; J: TRBJ1-1; size: NA; D: NA; V: TRBV5-6
DNA: TGTGCCAGCGGCGGAGGAGGAGGGCGGGAGACCCAGTACTTC; CDR3: CASGGGGGRETQYF; J: TRBJ2-5; size: once; D: NA; V: TRBV25-1
DNA: TGTGCCAGTACCGAGCATATGAACACTGAAGCTTTCTTT; CDR3: CASTEHMNTEAFF; J: TRBJ1-1; size: NA; D: NA; V: TRBV19
DNA: TGTGCCAGCAGCGCCGAACAGGGGAACACTGAAGCTTTCTTT; CDR3: CASSAEQGNTEAFF; J: TRBJ1-1; size: many; D: NA; V: TRBV9
DNA: TGCAGCGCGGGGCCGGGACAGGGGGCTCAAGGCTACACCTTC; CDR3: CSAGPGQGAQGYTF; J: TRBJ1-2; size: NA; D: TRBD1; V: TRBV29-1
DNA: TGTGCCTGGAGTGTAGGTAGCGGGGGGGCCAATGAGCAGTTCTTC; CDR3: CAWSVGSGGANEQFF; J: TRBJ2-1; size: NA; D: TRBD2; V: TRBV30
DNA: TGCGCCAGCAGCCAAGATAACGGGGTTGGCTACACCTTC; CDR3: CASSQDNGVGYTF; J: TRBJ1-2; size: NA; D: NA; V: TRBV4-3
DNA: TGTGCCAGCAGCTCCCCTGACAGTGGGAAACGTGATGAGCAGTTCTTC; CDR3: CASSSPDSGKRDEQFF; J: TRBJ2-1; size: few; D: NA; V: TRBV14
DNA: TGTGCCAGCAGCTTGGGGGGACAGGGGCGGAATGAGCAGTTCTTC; CDR3: CASSLGGQGRNEQFF; J: TRBJ2-1; size: few; D: TRBD1; V: TRBV13
DNA: TGTGCCAGCTCACCACCGGTTTCATCGGGGGGTTCTGAAGCTTTCTTT; CDR3: CASSPPVSSGGSEAFF; J: TRBJ1-1; size: NA; D: NA; V: TRBV18
DNA: TGCGCCAGCAGCCAAGTTGGCAATAGCAATCAGCCCCAGCATTTT; CDR3: CASSQVGNSNQPQHF; J: TRBJ1-5; size: few; D: NA; V: TRBV4-1
DNA: TGCAGCGCCACCGGGGGGGCCGGGGAACTAGCCAAAAACATTCAGTACTTC; CDR3: CSATGGAGELAKNIQYF; J: TRBJ2-4; size: few; D: TRBD2; V: TRBV29-1